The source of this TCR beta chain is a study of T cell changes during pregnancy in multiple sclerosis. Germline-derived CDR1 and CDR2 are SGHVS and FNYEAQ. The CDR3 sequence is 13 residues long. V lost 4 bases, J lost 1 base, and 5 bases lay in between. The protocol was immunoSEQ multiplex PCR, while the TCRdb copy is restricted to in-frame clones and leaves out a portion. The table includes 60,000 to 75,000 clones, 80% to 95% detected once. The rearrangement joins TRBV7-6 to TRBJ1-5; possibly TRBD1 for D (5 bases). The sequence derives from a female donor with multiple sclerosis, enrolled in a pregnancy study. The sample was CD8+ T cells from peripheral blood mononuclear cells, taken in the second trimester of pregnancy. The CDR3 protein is CASSWGSNQPQHF. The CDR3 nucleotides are TGTGCCAGCAGCTGGGGCAGCAATCAGCCCCAGCATTTT.